This entry lists 21 T cell receptor beta chains sequenced from one sample in a study of blood T cell repertoires in COVID-19. Produced via immunoSEQ multiplex PCR; TCRdb's table is partial and in-frame only. The sample yields around 500,000 clones, about 85% seen once. Sequencing was done on a sample of PBMCs or T cells enriched from blood (not recorded which). The receptors come from a woman aged 55-69 years who had recovered from COVID-19.

The V gene is TRBV10-2, the J gene TRBJ2-3; possibly TRBD2 for D (6 bases). With 10 bases removed from V and 2 bases from J, the gap between germline ends came to 13 bases. The CDR3 consists of 13 residues. The V gene's germline CDR1 is WSHSY and CDR2 SAAADI. The DNA of the CDR3 is TGCGCCATCTTAGCGGAAAACACAGATACGCAGTATTTT. The encoded protein is CAILAENTDTQYF.

The chain carries TRBV6-5 and TRBJ1-4; 8 bases are shared with TRBD1. V lost 8 bases, J lost 12 bases, and 11 bases stayed unmatched. CDR1 is MNHEY, CDR2 SVGAGI, per germline. The CDR3 covers 13 residues. The CDR3 here is CASQLTLDRELFF. The CDR3 DNA reads TGTGCCAGCCAATTGACATTGGACAGGGAACTGTTTTTT.

V is TRBV5-1 and J is TRBJ2-5, with 8 bases matching TRBD1. Looked up from germline, CDR1 is SGHRS and CDR2 is YFSETQ. This CDR3 has 16 amino acids. The junction had 11 bases not matched to a gene; V was cut back by 0 bases and J by 7 bases. Here the CDR3 reads CASSLVGQGGRGTQYF. CDR3 DNA sequence: TGCGCCAGCAGCTTGGTCGGACAGGGAGGCAGGGGGACCCAGTACTTC.

The V call is TRBV9, the J call TRBJ1-2; D is perhaps TRBD1 (6 bases). Per the germline V gene, CDR1 is SGDLS and CDR2 is YYNGEE. V shed 3 bases and J shed 9 bases, with 18 bases lying between them. This CDR3 has 14 amino acids. This CDR3 is CASSDELGGASYTF. Here the CDR3 DNA reads TGTGCCAGCAGCGACGAGCTAGGGGGGGCAAGCTACACCTTC.

The chain carries TRBV28 and TRBJ1-5, with D tentatively TRBD1 (5 bases). Trimming shortened V by 7 bases and J by 5 bases, and 18 bases separated the two germline ends. The CDR3 runs to 15 residues. Germline V gene data show CDR1 as MDHEN and CDR2 as SYDVKM. CDR3 residues: CASKETVPPYQPQHF. The CDR3 DNA sequence: TGTGCCAGCAAAGAGACAGTGCCTCCCTATCAGCCCCAGCATTTT.

This clone was seen a single time. J is TRBJ2-3 and V is TRBV11-2; 13 bases line up with TRBD2. The ends lost 0 bases at V and 0 bases at J; junction bases unmatched: 9. The germline V gene has CDR1 SGHAT and CDR2 FQNNGV. The CDR3 totals 20 residues. CDR3 loop: CASSLEALAGGVPSTDTQYF. In nucleotides, the CDR3 is TGTGCCAGCAGCTTAGAAGCACTAGCGGGGGGGGTCCCTAGCACAGATACGCAGTATTTT.

The V call is TRBV10-3, the J call TRBJ1-1, with 8 positions matching TRBD1. CDR3 length equals 16 residues. The V and J ends lost 5 bases and 0 bases, in that order; junction bases with no gene match: 8. CDR1 and CDR2 (germline): ENHRY, SYGVKD. The CDR3 coding sequence is TGTGCCATCAGTCGGGACAGGTTTCCAATGAACACTGAAGCTTTCTTT. Its protein is CAISRDRFPMNTEAFF.

The CDR3 is CASTIPTKTRRRSGNTIYF. CDR3 DNA sequence: TGTGCCAGCACCATCCCGACCAAAACCAGGAGGAGGTCTGGAAACACCATATATTTT. This rearrangement joins TRBV5-4 to TRBJ1-3, with no clear D. The CDR3 is 19 residues long. From germline, CDR1 is SGHNT and CDR2 YYREEE (reference sequence). V dropped 6 bases and J dropped 1 base, with 26 bases sitting between them.

The V gene is TRBV6-5, the J gene TRBJ2-5, with TRBD1 identical over 7 bases. After removal of 8 bases from V and 3 bases from J, the junction contained 12 bases not matched to a gene. Germline V gene data show CDR1 as MNHEY and CDR2 as SVGAGI. This CDR3 region has 15 residues. The CDR3 here is CASALRGLGEETQYF. DNA of the CDR3: TGTGCCAGCGCCCTTAGGGGGCTCGGGGAAGAGACCCAGTACTTC.

As for this clone: At the DNA level, this CDR3 is encoded by other sequences in the same sample as well. The chain recombines TRBV18 with TRBJ1-6, with D uncertain. The V and J ends lost 3 bases and 4 bases respectively, with 7 bases between them. Germline-derived CDR1 and CDR2 are KGHSH and LQKENI. CDR3 length: 14 residues. The CDR3 protein is CASSPSGYNSPLHF. In DNA form, the CDR3 reads TGTGCCAGCTCACCTTCCGGTTATAATTCACCCCTCCACTTT. Based on the CDR3 plus reference TRBV18 and TRBJ1-6, the full variable domain is NAGVMQNPRHLVRRRGQEARLRCSPMKGHSHVYWYRQLPEEGLKFMVYLQKENIIDESGMPKERFSAEFPKEGPSILRIQQVVRGDSAAYFCASSPSGYNSPLHFGNGTRLTVT.

Only one count was recorded for this clone. The V and J genes are TRBV5-1 and TRBJ2-7; D may be TRBD1 (6 bases). Trimming stripped 4 bases from V and 0 bases from J, with 11 bases between. This CDR3 region has 14 residues. The germline V gene has CDR1 SGHRS and CDR2 YFSETQ. CDR3 coding DNA: TGCGCCAGCAGCCCCCTGACAGGCTCCTACGAGCAGTACTTC. Translated, it gives CASSPLTGSYEQYF.

This clone showed up just once. This chain joins TRBV6-4 and TRBJ2-3; 7 bases map to TRBD2. Germline assignment: CDR1 MRHNA and CDR2 SNTAGT. Trimming cost V 3 bases and J 3 bases; bases outside gene matches: 0. The CDR3 is 13 amino acids. The CDR3 sequence is CASSEGGTDTQYF. CDR3 coding DNA: TGTGCCAGCAGTGAGGGGGGGACAGATACGCAGTATTTT.

CDR3 nucleotides: TGTGCCAGCAGCTTAGGAGGTAACGGGGGGAACGAGCAGTACGTC. This encodes CASSLGGNGGNEQYV. This rearrangement joins TRBV7-8 to TRBJ2-7; TRBD2 matches at 7 bases. This CDR3 is built from 15 residues. CDR1 SGHVS and CDR2 FQNEAQ come from the germline V gene. The J segment lost 5 bases and the V segment lost 1 base, leaving 8 bases of the junction unmatched.

V and J are TRBV6-1 and TRBJ1-1; D is unresolved. CDR3 length: 12 residues. CDR1 is MNHNS, CDR2 SASEGT, per germline. The V gene lost 2 bases and the J gene lost 11 bases, with 12 bases spanning the gap. The CDR3 DNA reads as TGTGCCAGCAGTGAAACGGCCGGGTGGGCTTTCTTT. Translation: CASSETAGWAFF.

J is TRBJ1-4 and V is TRBV25-1, with 8 bases that match TRBD1. In germline, CDR1 is MGHDK, CDR2 SYGVNS. The CDR3 has 14 residues. V trimming: 3 bases; J trimming: 6 bases; junction bases outside the gene matches: 3. CDR3 in amino acids: CASSDDRGHEKLFF. In DNA, the CDR3 is TGTGCCAGCAGTGATGACAGGGGTCATGAAAAACTGTTTTTT.

This clone occurred once. The chain links TRBV18 to TRBJ2-1, with TRBD2 identical over 12 bases. The CDR3 extends over 15 amino acids. The germline CDR1 and CDR2 sequences are KGHSH and LQKENI. The junction had 5 bases not matched to a gene; V was cut back by 6 bases and J by 5 bases. The CDR3 spells CASSPGLAGHNEQFF. For the CDR3, the DNA is TGTGCCAGCTCCCCCGGACTAGCGGGACACAATGAGCAGTTCTTC.

This chain connects TRBV6-5 to TRBJ1-5; no definite D call. Trimming left V 6 bases short and J 3 bases short, with 15 bases between. Germline V lookup: CDR1 MNHEY, CDR2 SVGAGI. This CDR3 contains 15 residues. The CDR3 DNA follows: TGTGCCAGCAGCCCGAGGGCAGGTCTCAATCAGCCCCAGCATTTT. Amino acids: CASSPRAGLNQPQHF.

The chain is built from TRBV19 and TRBJ1-2; D not certain. V was shortened by 11 bases and J by 4 bases, with 32 bases between the two germline ends. The CDR3 consists of 18 residues. Per germline, CDR1 LNHDA and CDR2 SQIVND (reference sequence). The DNA for the CDR3 is TGTGCCCCTAGCCCTCAACCAAGCAGCCCGGAGAACCGCTATGGCTACACCTTC. As protein: CAPSPQPSSPENRYGYTF.

The chain uses TRBV11-3 and TRBJ2-7; 7 bases fit TRBD1. This CDR3 comprises 15 residues. Germline CDR1 is SGHNT and CDR2 is YENEEA. Trimming cost V 3 bases and J 3 bases; bases outside gene matches: 8. The CDR3 is CASSFRDSPFYEQYF. The CDR3 region has the DNA TGTGCCAGCAGCTTTCGGGACAGCCCTTTCTACGAGCAGTACTTC.

The genes are TRBV6-5 and TRBJ1-2; weak D call: TRBD1 (6 bases). This CDR3 is built from 13 residues. Trimming stripped 9 bases from V and 4 bases from J, with 15 bases between. Germline assignment: CDR1 MNHEY and CDR2 SVGAGI. CDR3 residues: CASSTGWIYGYTF. The CDR3 coding sequence is TGTGCCAGTTCGACAGGATGGATCTATGGCTACACCTTC.

This chain links TRBV6-5 with TRBJ1-5, with TRBD1 matching over 7 bases. CDR3 size: 13 residues. V shed 5 bases and J 5 bases; nucleotides not matched to a gene: 3. CDR1 is MNHEY, CDR2 SVGAGI, per germline. The DNA of the CDR3 is TGTGCCAGCAGTACCGACAGGGATCAGCCCCAGCATTTT. Translated: CASSTDRDQPQHF.